The T cell receptor beta chain under discussion was sequenced for a study of cytomegalovirus exposure and HLA in healthy donors. Study outcomes and limitations: Reports showed the classifier diagnosing cytomegalovirus status with high specificity and sensitivity.

V lost 6 bases, J lost 4 bases, and 12 bases stayed unmatched. Germline-derived CDR1 and CDR2 are SQVTM and ANQGSEA. CDR3 length equals 15 residues. The PCR employed 60 Vbeta primers together with 13 Jbeta primers. Sequencing was performed with immunoSEQ multiplex PCR; in TCRdb, only in-frame clones are kept and a portion is missing. The sample includes some 60,000 clones, about 84% of them seen just once. Of note for this clone: What it binds is unknown.

The source material was PBMCs. The rearrangement uses TRBV29-1 and TRBJ2-5; TRBD1 agrees at 9 bases. This receptor was taken from a male donor in good health and CMV-seronegative. CDR3 amino acids: CSVAGTGSPGETQYF. The CDR3 DNA reads TGCAGCGTCGCCGGGACAGGGTCCCCTGGAGAGACCCAGTACTTC.